This TCR beta chain was documented in a study of blood T cell repertoires in COVID-19 (dated by TCRdb to 2019 to 2021). Background on the whole study: The collaborator samples originated in the United States, Italy and Spain and spanned the acute and convalescent phases of COVID-19. The repertoires were released in a freely available public database meant as a resource for research on the immune response to SARS-CoV-2. A de-identified subject ID, COVID-19 status, age in years and sex were almost always included in the sample metadata. Subjects who had been exposed to COVID-19, were actively infected with it, or had recovered from it provided the deeply sampled blood TCRbeta repertoires that made up the dataset. Where available, HLA class I and class II types were obtained from metadata supplied by the sample provider rather than from assay-based typing. The material from the prospective study consisted of cDNA or gDNA derived from T cells, B-cell-depleted T cells, or PBMCs. The samples were drawn from two sources: the first 160 participants of the ongoing ImmuneRACE study, and 1,000 to 1,500 subjects contributed by 6 global collaborators.

CDR1 and CDR2 were assigned from the germline V gene as MGHRA and YSYEKL. Relative to germline, V is 1 base shorter and J is 1 base shorter, with 13 bases between their ends. Reading from cysteine to phenylalanine, the CDR3 counts 16 amino acids. Kept here is only the CDR3 DNA, which spans 48 bases and is read in frame from base 1. TCRbeta CDR3 regions were amplified from genomic DNA using the immunoSEQ Assay, a bias-controlled multiplex PCR. The authors' analysis ran thus. The number of nucleated cells in each sample was estimated by amplification of reference gene primers within the assay. Sequence reads were collapsed and filtered to measure the absolute abundance of every unique TCRbeta CDR3 rearrangement. For each sample, productive Simpson clonality was calculated by taking the square root of Simpson's diversity index across productive rearrangements. What TCRdb holds here is the immuneACCESS table cut down to in-frame rearrangements. Part of the clones is not present; checked against another copy, under half of the missing clones reflect an unresolved V gene, and the others are unexplained. Clonal size and the V and J genes are those of that table, whereas D and trimming came from the DNA. The sample table contains about 380,000 clones; only one count was recorded for 80% to 90% of them. 1.3% of the sample lies in the top ten.

Study-wide findings and limitations: How much clinical and demographic metadata was included differed by source and by participant, and the metadata was provided uncurated.

In regard to this clone: No cognate antigen has been identified for it. Nothing much larger sits one base from this clone, and base qualities are not available.

Enrolling through a virtual design, the prospective study's participants ranged in age from roughly 18 to 100 years and lived across roughly 23 United States geographic areas. In the prospective study, participants were assigned to cohorts based on the clinical history participants reported in a screening survey and a study questionnaire. Recovered participants in ImmuneRACE Cohort 3 were defined by two consecutive negative NP/OP PCR tests, clearance by a healthcare professional, or resolution of symptoms. Mobile phlebotomists in the prospective study collected whole blood, serum and a nasopharyngeal or oropharyngeal swab from every participant. Participants in the prospective study had the option to provide additional blood draws and questionnaires over a roughly 2-month period. Blood samples from the prospective study were shipped frozen or at room temperature prior to DNA extraction.

The sample was PBMCs or T cells enriched from blood (not recorded which). This sequence originates from a young man who had recovered from COVID-19. Here the chain combines TRBV4-1 and TRBJ1-1, with the D gene not confidently named. The DNA sequence follows: TGCGCCAGCAGCCAAGGTCGGGTCTCCGCGAACACTGAAGCTTTCTTT. The encoded protein is CASSQGRVSANTEAFF.